These T cell receptor beta chains were read from a single sample in a study of neurological immune-mediated disorders. TCRdb re-derived calls from the 5' RACE reads in MiXCR, one entry per CDR3 protein. Here the sample spans tens of thousands of distinct CDR3 sequences, around 6% being singletons. The sample taken for sequencing was CD4+ T cells from blood. The receptors were gathered from a woman in her thirties or forties in good health. The CDR3 runs from the conserved cysteine through the conserved F or W. A D gene is named only where the DNA matches it firmly. The size entry is marked missing in some rows and otherwise reads once, few, many or a size class.

clone_size	v_call	d_call	cdr3_length	j_call	cdr3_aa
many	TRBV4-3	NA	15	TRBJ1-2	CASSQATGNFYGYTF
many	TRBV9	NA	14	TRBJ2-2	CASSVQGHTGELFF
many	TRBV15	NA	15	TRBJ2-5	CATSRDQGTQETQYF
few	TRBV2	NA	14	TRBJ1-2	CASSERGFNYGYTF
many	TRBV29-1	NA	13	TRBJ2-7	CSVSGQADYEQYF
many	TRBV7-2	NA	16	TRBJ2-6	CASSARFGSGANVLTF
many	TRBV3-1	NA	20	TRBJ2-4	CASSQDGYGMDRLAKNIQYF
many	TRBV4-3	NA	15	TRBJ2-5	CASSQDWGFGETQYF
many	TRBV20-1	NA	13	TRBJ2-7	CGCLGLLNYEQYF
many	TRBV28	TRBD2	14	TRBJ2-5	CASSLPRREGPQYF
many	TRBV5-1	NA	15	TRBJ2-1	CASSSTGNSYNEQFF
many	TRBV29-1	TRBD2	13	TRBJ2-7	CSVEEGWGGEQYF
many	TRBV15	TRBD2	19	TRBJ2-7	CATSRAETSGRAFSDEQYF
NA	TRBV12-3/TRBV12-4	TRBD1	12	TRBJ1-5	CASSIRTGDKHF
many	TRBV12-3/TRBV12-4	NA	13	TRBJ1-4	CASSLAGIEKLFF
many	TRBV27	TRBD2	14	TRBJ2-1	CASSSQRGYNEQFF
many	TRBV2	NA	15	TRBJ2-1	CASSDAGSSYNEQFF
many	TRBV5-5	NA	13	TRBJ1-5	CASSFTYRETQHF
many	TRBV3-1	NA	14	TRBJ2-3	CASSQNFLEDTQYF
many	TRBV7-2	NA	15	TRBJ2-1	CASSLLSRSYNEQFF
many	TRBV20-1	NA	13	TRBJ2-1	CSAMAAGPREQFF
many	TRBV24-1	NA	13	TRBJ2-1	CATSDLIYNEQFF
many	TRBV12-3/TRBV12-4	NA	16	TRBJ1-5	CASSFRPWGSNQPQHF
many	TRBV7-9	NA	13	TRBJ1-1	CASSLQGKTEAFF
many	TRBV29-1	NA	14	TRBJ1-1	CSVVGYREGTEAFF
NA	TRBV10-1	TRBD2	15	TRBJ2-1	CACSQTSGSRNEKFF
many	TRBV6-6	TRBD1	17	TRBJ1-6	CASSPGGGQGGNSPLHF
NA	TRBV7-9	NA	13	TRBJ1-4	CASSQPGVGKLFF
NA	TRBV10-2	TRBD1	13	TRBJ1-5	CASSTGGGQPQHF
many	TRBV4-1	TRBD1	15	TRBJ2-7	CASSQPRTGDYEQYF
many	TRBV12-3/TRBV12-4	NA	13	TRBJ1-2	CASSLGEDYGYTF
many	TRBV28	TRBD1	14	TRBJ1-4	CASSGDRGNEKLFF
many	TRBV5-1	NA	15	TRBJ1-2	CASSWAGERASGYTF
many	TRBV20-1	NA	16	TRBJ2-2	CSARDQGERRAGELFF
many	TRBV24-1	NA	15	TRBJ2-5	CATSDSGSDQETQYF
NA	TRBV29-1	NA	16	TRBJ2-7	CSVGGAKDGPAYEQYF
many	TRBV11-2	TRBD1	17	TRBJ2-2	CASSTDRGRKNTGELFF
many	TRBV27	NA	14	TRBJ2-7	CASRLRLSSYEQYF
many	TRBV20-1	TRBD2	16	TRBJ2-1	CSAQSLAGGTDNEQFF
many	TRBV7-2	TRBD2	16	TRBJ2-2	CASSLSFLGLGRELFF
many	TRBV7-2	NA	14	TRBJ2-3	CASSLDQGTDTQYF
many	TRBV12-3/TRBV12-4	NA	14	TRBJ1-4	CASSFPRDGEKLFF
many	TRBV11-1	TRBD2	16	TRBJ2-5	CASSPGLAGHQETQYF
many	TRBV4-3	NA	18	TRBJ2-1	CASSQDLTGVGSYNEQFF
many	TRBV12-3/TRBV12-4	NA	11	TRBJ2-1	CASSSGVEQFF
many	TRBV20-1	TRBD1	14	TRBJ1-5	CSAHPGQGAQPQHF
many	TRBV5-1	NA	15	TRBJ2-3	CASSLRGSGTDTQYF
many	TRBV6-1	TRBD1	15	TRBJ2-7	CASSGPDRGAYEQYF
many	TRBV29-1	TRBD2	15	TRBJ2-4	CSVEGTPSGPNIQYF
many	TRBV7-2	TRBD2	14	TRBJ2-1	CASSLAGVRNEQFF